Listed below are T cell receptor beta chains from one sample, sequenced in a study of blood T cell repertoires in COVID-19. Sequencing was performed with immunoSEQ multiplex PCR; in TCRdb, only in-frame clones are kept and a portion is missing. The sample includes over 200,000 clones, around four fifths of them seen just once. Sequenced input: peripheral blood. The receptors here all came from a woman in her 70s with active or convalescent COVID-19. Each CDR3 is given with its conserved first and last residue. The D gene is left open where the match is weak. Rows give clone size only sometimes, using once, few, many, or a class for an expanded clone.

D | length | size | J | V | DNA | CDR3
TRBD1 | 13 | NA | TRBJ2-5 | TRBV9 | TGTGCCAGCAGCGTAGGACAGGGGGAGACCCAGTACTTC | CASSVGQGETQYF
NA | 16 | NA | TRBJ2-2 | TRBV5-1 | TGCGCCAGCAGCAGGACAGGGCGGGGGAGCACCGGGGAGCTGTTTTTT | CASSRTGRGSTGELFF
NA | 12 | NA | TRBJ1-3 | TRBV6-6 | TGTGCCAGCAGGGACACTGGAAACACCATATATTTT | CASRDTGNTIYF
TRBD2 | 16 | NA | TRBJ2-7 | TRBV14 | TGTGCCAGCAGCATTTCTAGCGGGAGAATCCCCTACGAGCAGTACTTC | CASSISSGRIPYEQYF
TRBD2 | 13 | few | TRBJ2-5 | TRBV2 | TGTGCCAGCTCTACGGAGCGGGAGGAGACCCAGTACTTC | CASSTEREETQYF
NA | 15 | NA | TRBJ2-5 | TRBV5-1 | TGCGCCAGCAGCTTGGAAGCCAAATCCCAAGAGACCCAGTACTTC | CASSLEAKSQETQYF
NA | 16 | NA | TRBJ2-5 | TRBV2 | TGTGCCAGCAGAACAGGTGACAGAACAATTCAAGAGACCCAGTACTTC | CASRTGDRTIQETQYF
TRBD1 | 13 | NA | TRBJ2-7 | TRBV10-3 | TGTGCCATCAGTGGGACAGGGAACTACGAGCAGTACTTC | CAISGTGNYEQYF
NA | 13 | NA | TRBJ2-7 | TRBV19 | TGTGCCAGTAGTATCTCCAGGGGAGCCGAGCAGTACTTC | CASSISRGAEQYF
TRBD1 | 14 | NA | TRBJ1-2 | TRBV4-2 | TGTGCCAGCAGCCAAGCGGGACAGCTTTATGGCTACACCTTC | CASSQAGQLYGYTF
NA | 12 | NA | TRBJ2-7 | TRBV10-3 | TGTGCCATCAGTCCAGAGGGCAACGAGCAGTACTTC | CAISPEGNEQYF
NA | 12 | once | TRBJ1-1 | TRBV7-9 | TGTGCCAGCAGCTTAGTGGCAGGTGAAGCTTTCTTT | CASSLVAGEAFF
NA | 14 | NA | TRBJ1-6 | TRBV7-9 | TGTGCCAGCAGCCTGGGACTTAATAATTCACCCCTCCACTTT | CASSLGLNNSPLHF
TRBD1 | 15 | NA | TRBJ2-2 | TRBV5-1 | TGCGCCAGCAGCCTGGGACAGGCTAGGGCCGGGGAGCTGTTTTTT | CASSLGQARAGELFF
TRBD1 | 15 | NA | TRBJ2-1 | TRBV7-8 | TGTGCCAGCAGCTCCGGGACAGGGGTCTACAATGAGCAGTTCTTC | CASSSGTGVYNEQFF
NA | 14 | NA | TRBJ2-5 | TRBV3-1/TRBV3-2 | TGTGCCAGCAGCCATGCAGGGGGGAGCGAGACCCAGTACTTC | CASSHAGGSETQYF
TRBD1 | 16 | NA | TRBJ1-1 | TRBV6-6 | TGTGCCAGCAGTTCCGGACAGGGGTCGTCCGTTCTTGAAGCTTTCTTT | CASSSGQGSSVLEAFF
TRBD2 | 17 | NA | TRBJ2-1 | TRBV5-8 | TGTGCCAGCAGCCATACCACCGGGACTAGCCTATACAATGAGCAGTTCTTC | CASSHTTGTSLYNEQFF